Listed below are T cell receptor beta chains from one sample, sequenced in a study of Graves' ophthalmopathy and Graves' hyperthyroidism. Using its own MiXCR run on the multiplex PCR reads, TCRdb lists one record per CDR3 protein. Of some 400,000 distinct CDR3 sequences in the sample, about a sixth were seen once. The sequenced sample consisted of peripheral blood. The receptors come from a woman under 30 with Graves' ophthalmopathy. The CDR3 runs from the conserved cysteine through the conserved F or W. Each record gives: J gene, clone size, V gene, D gene, CDR3 DNA, CDR3 protein. A D gene is named only where the DNA matches it firmly. Clone sizes are given selectively: once, few, many, or a class where the clone is expanded.

TRBJ1-5	many	TRBV11-2	NA	TGTGCCAGCAGCCCCGGGAGCGGGGGCGAGGGTCAGCCCCAGCATTTT	CASSPGSGGEGQPQHF
TRBJ1-1	many	TRBV5-1	NA	TGCGCCAGCAGCACCCGGACAAGGGTCCGTGAAGCTTTCTTT	CASSTRTRVREAFF
TRBJ1-5	NA	TRBV12-3/TRBV12-4	NA	TGTGCCAGCAGTTTGCGTGAGGATAATCAGCCCCAGCATTTT	CASSLREDNQPQHF
TRBJ2-7	many	TRBV30	TRBD2	TGTGCCTGGAGTGTCACTAGCGGGAGCGAGCAGTACTTC	CAWSVTSGSEQYF
TRBJ2-2	many	TRBV27	TRBD2	TGTGCCAGCAGTTTCCCCGCACTAGCGGGGGGGCCGCGGGCCGGGGAGCTGTTTTTT	CASSFPALAGGPRAGELFF
TRBJ1-1	many	TRBV28	NA	TGTGCCAGCAGTCCAAGGGGTAGGGTCACTGAAGCTTTCTTT	CASSPRGRVTEAFF
TRBJ1-1	many	TRBV6-2/TRBV6-3	NA	TGTGCCAGCAGAGGCCCCTCCACTGAAGCTTTCTTT	CASRGPSTEAFF
TRBJ2-4	many	TRBV5-1	TRBD2	TGCGCCAGCAGCATCCTATCCGGGACTAGCGGAGCCAAAAACATTCAGTACTTC	CASSILSGTSGAKNIQYF
TRBJ2-7	many	TRBV6-1	NA	TGTGCCAGCACCGGAACAGGGTCCTACGAGCAGTACTTC	CASTGTGSYEQYF
TRBJ1-5	many	TRBV5-1	NA	TGCGCCAGCAGCTTGGTGGAAGGATCTTATAGCAATCAGCCCCAGCATTTT	CASSLVEGSYSNQPQHF
TRBJ1-1	many	TRBV2	NA	TGTGCCAGCGCGGTCCTCCTGTTGGCTGAAGCTTTCTTT	CASAVLLLAEAFF
TRBJ1-2	many	TRBV10-3	NA	TGTGCCATCAGTGAGTCTGAGACACAAATAAACTATGGCTACACCTTC	CAISESETQINYGYTF
TRBJ2-7	NA	TRBV20-1	NA	TGCAGTGCTGGGGGAGGAGCCTCCTCCTACGAGCAGTACTTC	CSAGGGASSYEQYF
TRBJ1-1	NA	TRBV2	NA	TGTGCCAGCCACCCCCGGGAACGGAACACTGAAGCTTTCTTT	CASHPRERNTEAFF
TRBJ1-1	many	TRBV6-2/TRBV6-3	NA	TGTGCCAGCAGGACTCGAACAGTTATGAACACTGAAGCTTTCTTT	CASRTRTVMNTEAFF
TRBJ2-2	NA	TRBV4-2	TRBD2	TGTGCCAGCAGCGGCGGGACTAGCGGGATACACACCGGGGAGCTGTTTTTT	CASSGGTSGIHTGELFF
TRBJ2-7	many	TRBV11-2	TRBD2	TGTGCCAGCAGCCAAGGGACTAGTAGCTCCTACGAGCAGTACTTC	CASSQGTSSSYEQYF
TRBJ2-2	many	TRBV7-3	NA	TGTGCCAGCAGCTTAAAAGTCACCGGGGAGCTGTTTTTT	CASSLKVTGELFF
TRBJ2-5	many	TRBV5-6	TRBD2	TGTGCCAGCAGCCCACGGCCTAGCGGGATGGGGACCCAGTACTTC	CASSPRPSGMGTQYF
TRBJ2-5	many	TRBV28	NA	TGTGCCAGCAGGGGGACCACAGGGTGGACAAAAGAGACCCAGTACTTC	CASRGTTGWTKETQYF
TRBJ2-7	many	TRBV12-3/TRBV12-4	TRBD2	TGTGCCAGCAGTTTGGCTAGCGGGAGGATTTACGAGCAGTACTTC	CASSLASGRIYEQYF
TRBJ1-5	many	TRBV28	TRBD1	TGTGCCAGCACCGGGACAGGGAGTCAGCCCCAGCATTTT	CASTGTGSQPQHF
TRBJ1-1	many	TRBV7-3	NA	TGTGCCAGCTCCCGAGGGGGGCCGACTTATAACACTGAAGCTTTCTTT	CASSRGGPTYNTEAFF
TRBJ2-7	few	TRBV4-1	TRBD2	TGCGCCAGCAGCCAAGAAAGCCTAGCGGGAGTATACGAGCAGTACTTC	CASSQESLAGVYEQYF
TRBJ1-1	many	TRBV7-2	TRBD1	TGTGCCAGCAGGCCCGGACAGGGGGCGCCCACTGAAGCTTTCTTT	CASRPGQGAPTEAFF
TRBJ1-6	many	TRBV12-3/TRBV12-4	NA	TGTGCCAGCAGCCTCGGACAGAGTGCGTTTTCCTATAATTCACCCCTCCACTTT	CASSLGQSAFSYNSPLHF
TRBJ2-5	many	TRBV6-1	TRBD2	TGTGCCAGCAGTCTAGCGGGGTCGAGTGAGACCCAGTACTTC	CASSLAGSSETQYF
TRBJ2-7	many	TRBV5-1	TRBD1	TGCGCCAGCAGGTACCGGGACAGCTACGAGCAGTACTTC	CASRYRDSYEQYF
TRBJ1-3	many	TRBV6-5	TRBD1	TGTGCCAGCAGTTCGACAGGGGCGGGAAACACCATATATTTT	CASSSTGAGNTIYF
TRBJ1-6	many	TRBV28	NA	TGTGCCAGCAGTCCTCAGGGGAGGGCCCAAAATTCACCCCTCCACTTT	CASSPQGRAQNSPLHF
TRBJ2-5	many	TRBV7-2	NA	TGTGCCAGCAGCTTACTGGTGGGGCGAGAGACCCAGTACTTC	CASSLLVGRETQYF
TRBJ1-5	many	TRBV30	NA	TGTGCCTGGAGTATCGCAGTTAGCAATCAGCCCCAGCATTTT	CAWSIAVSNQPQHF
TRBJ1-6	NA	TRBV15	NA	TGTGCCACCAGCAGAAGCAGGGAGCGTGCTTCACCCCTCCACTTT	CATSRSRERASPLHF
TRBJ2-7	many	TRBV5-1	TRBD1	TGCGCCAGCAGCTCGCGACAGGGGAAATACGAGCAGTACTTC	CASSSRQGKYEQYF
TRBJ2-5	many	TRBV6-5	TRBD2	TGTGCCAGCAGTTACTCTAGCGGGAGTGAGACCCAGTACTTC	CASSYSSGSETQYF